This TCR beta chain was documented in a study of spatial heterogeneity in lung cancer. Study-wide background: Alpha-chain sequences were consistently detected less often than beta-chain sequences. There were, on average, more than 9.5 raw-read appearances for each unique TCR and UMI combination. Whole-study findings and limits: Resection blood, more than follow-up blood, showed ubiquitous expanded tumor TCRs.

TCR cDNA molecules each carried a unique molecular identifier. Each CDR3 protein is one row after TCRdb ran MiXCR on the 5' RACE reads. The sample has 95,000 or so distinct CDR3 sequences; over 8.5% are singletons. Concerning this clonotype: Its antigen is not known.

Documented time point: sample taken at primary tumor resection. Sequencing covered unsorted whole RNA taken from tumor, nontumor lung or frozen PBMC. Germline values: CDR1 MNHEY, CDR2 SVGEGT. CDR3 length: 13 amino acids. Trimming cost V 5 bases and J 0 bases, with 8 bases left between them. The chain recombines TRBV6-2 or TRBV6-3 with TRBJ2-7; D perhaps matches TRBD1 (5 bases). This sequence originates from a male donor with early-stage non-small cell lung cancer. Sequencing used PBMCs, obtained at surgery. The CDR3: CASSHRISYEQYF. The CDR3, as DNA: TGTGCCAGCAGTCACAGGATCTCCTACGAGCAGTACTTC.